This T cell receptor beta chain appears in the sequencing data of a study of blood T cells in healthy people across ages. The CDR3 has 16 residues. After removal of 1 base from V and 3 bases from J, the junction contained 6 bases not matched to a gene. Germline CDR1 is MGHRA and CDR2 is YSYEKL. As regards this clonotype: As yet, its antigen is unknown.

For every donor, a draw yielded ten milliliters of peripheral blood. Primers used in a second PCR of about 6 to 11 cycles were a sample-barcoded 5' primer and a J-beta primer mix. TCRdb used MiXCR to reprocess the 5' RACE reads, holding one entry per CDR3 protein. The table has about 1.5 million distinct CDR3 sequences, approximately 42% seen once; the top ten hold about 3.8%. Regarding the study as a whole: Strong correlation was found linking TCR beta diversity to naive T cell percentage. When one million T cells were used, diversity estimates were thought to be underestimates.

The source of this sequence is a young woman in good health. The material sequenced was blood. The rearrangement joins TRBV4-1 to TRBJ2-7; 10 bases line up with TRBD1. The CDR3 sequence: CASSQGPTGGFYEQYF. The DNA of the CDR3 is TGCGCCAGCAGCCAAGGCCCGACAGGGGGCTTCTACGAGCAGTACTTC.